This T cell receptor beta chain derives from a study of technical replicates of blood from a handful of donors. Sequencing was performed with immunoSEQ multiplex PCR; in TCRdb, only in-frame clones are kept and a portion is missing. Counted here are some 87,000 clones, almost 98% occurring once; the ten biggest clones make up over 0.15%. The sequenced material came from T cells isolated from PBMCs. This sequence was found in a human donor in good health.

Here the CDR3 reads CASSSNRGNEQFF. CDR3 nucleotide sequence: TGTGCCAGCAGTAGCAACAGGGGGAATGAGCAGTTCTTC. The V and J genes are TRBV28 and TRBJ2-1; 8 bases map to TRBD1. J was trimmed by 7 bases and V by 5 bases; bases with no gene match: 4. The CDR3 is 13 amino acids. The germline V gene has CDR1 MDHEN and CDR2 SYDVKM.